This TCR beta chain was recorded in a study of T-cell reconstitution after alpha-beta-depleted transplantation in children listed by TCRdb under 2016. At the level of the whole study: Using TCR repertoire profiling, the study followed T-cell immune reconstitution in a quantitative way in children after TCRalphabeta/CD19-depleted allogeneic hematopoietic cell transplantation. Overall results and qualifications from the work: The high TCRbeta diversity at day 60 in some patients was ascribed to recipient T cells and intrathymic progenitors that had survived conditioning. The frequencies of hyperexpanded clones fell over the following months, and after one year, T-cell counts and TCRbeta diversity were mostly attributed to newly produced T cells. The apparently early recovery of alphabetaT-cell counts about two months after transplant reportedly depended on only several hundred rapidly expanded clones that came from non-depleted graft cells.

The sample's treatment or condition label, decoded: allogeneic hematopoietic cell transplantation with graft depleted of TCRalphabeta T cells and CD19 B cells. The children who served as transplant recipients had been given grafts of TCRalphabeta/CD19-depleted allogeneic hematopoietic cells. CDR3 length: 14 amino acids, cysteine to phenylalanine. CDR3 DNA only is kept here, 42 bases in frame from base 1. CDR1 and CDR2, per the germline V gene, are MNHNS and SASEGT. Between the V and J ends, shortened by 0 bases and 3 bases respectively, the junction contains 6 bases. This clonotype has ten or more counts. Its antigen remains undetermined. No clone much larger than this one lies a single base away; base qualities are absent. The library relied on PCR. Sequencing relied on an Illumina HiSeq 2500. To normalize quantification of the TCRbeta repertoire, the TCR libraries were built with molecular barcoding that relied on unique molecular identifiers. TCRdb cleaned the public reads at Q25 with fastp, built clones with MiXCR and kept in-frame beta chains. CDR3 protein duplicates are merged, each entry listing the most common genes and DNA. This sample is represented by 140,000 or so distinct CDR3 sequences; 8.8% of them were singletons. About a sixth of the sample is taken by the ten largest.

The sample here was PBMCs, mostly from graft donor cells, taken 180 days after TCRalphabeta/CD19-depleted stem cell transplant. The V and J segments used are TRBV6-1 and TRBJ1-5; no confident D gene assignment can be made. The sequence was obtained from a female patient younger than 10 who had a stem cell transplant for congenital amegakaryocytic thrombocytopenia, so the T cells may come from the graft donor. The CDR3 protein is CASSEASSNQPQHF. Read as DNA, the sequence is TGTGCCAGCAGTGAAGCGTCGTCCAATCAGCCCCAGCATTTT.